This TCR beta chain was recorded in a study of T cell changes during pregnancy in multiple sclerosis (dated by TCRdb to the late 2010s). Background for the entire study: The study looked at changes in the T cell repertoire across pregnancy in women with multiple sclerosis.

Concerning this clone itself: Its antigen is not yet known. No clone much larger than this one lies a single base away; base qualities are absent.

Trimming at the junction amounts to 4 bases on V and 2 bases on J, and the germline ends lie 18 bases apart. The CDR3 has 17 amino acids, counting the end cysteine and phenylalanine. The read is trimmed to its CDR3 DNA, 51 bases read in frame from base 1. The germline V gene encodes CDR1 LNHDA and CDR2 SQIVND (reference sequence). Libraries came from the immunoSEQ multiplex PCR assay. Not all clones reach the TCRdb copy of this immuneACCESS table, which keeps in-frame sequences only. Checked studies attribute under half of the gap to unresolved V genes and leave the rest unexplained. In this sample the table shows about 12,000 clones, more than 75% of which occur a single time. The ten largest clones take up about 10% of the sample.

The source was CD8+ T cells from peripheral blood mononuclear cells, collected after pregnancy. This sequence originates from a female donor in good health, enrolled as a control in a pregnancy study. The V gene is TRBV19 and the J gene is TRBJ1-5; a tentative D call is TRBD1 (6 bases match). In nucleotides, the sequence is TGTGCCAGTAGTACCCTAGACAGGCCCTTGGGCAATCAGCCCCAGCATTTT. It translates to CASSTLDRPLGNQPQHF.